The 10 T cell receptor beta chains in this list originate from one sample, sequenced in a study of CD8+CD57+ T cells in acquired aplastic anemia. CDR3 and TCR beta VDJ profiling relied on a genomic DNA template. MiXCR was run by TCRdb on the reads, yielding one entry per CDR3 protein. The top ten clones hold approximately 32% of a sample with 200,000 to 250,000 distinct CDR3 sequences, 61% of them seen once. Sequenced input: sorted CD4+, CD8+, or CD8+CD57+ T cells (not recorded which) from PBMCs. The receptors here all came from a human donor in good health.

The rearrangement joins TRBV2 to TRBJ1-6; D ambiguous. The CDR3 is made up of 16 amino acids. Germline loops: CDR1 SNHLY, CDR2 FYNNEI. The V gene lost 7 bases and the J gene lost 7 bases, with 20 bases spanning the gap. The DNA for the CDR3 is TGTGCCAGCAACTCACCGGGCACCTTGGGGAATTCACCCCTCCACTTT. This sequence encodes CASNSPGTLGNSPLHF.

The CDR3, as DNA: TGTGCCAGCAGTTCCCCCACACAATTGACTGAAGCTTTCTTT. Encoded protein: CASSSPTQLTEAFF. The chain is built from TRBV28 and TRBJ1-1; D remains unclear. V gave up 4 bases and J gave up 5 bases, with 14 bases separating them. The CDR3 totals 14 residues. CDR1 and CDR2 (germline): MDHEN, SYDVKM.

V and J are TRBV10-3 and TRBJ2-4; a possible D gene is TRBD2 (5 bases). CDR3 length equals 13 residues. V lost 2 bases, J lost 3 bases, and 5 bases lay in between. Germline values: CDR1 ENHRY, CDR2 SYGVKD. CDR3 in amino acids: CAISEAGKNIQYF. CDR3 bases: TGTGCCATCAGTGAGGCGGGCAAAAACATTCAGTACTTC.

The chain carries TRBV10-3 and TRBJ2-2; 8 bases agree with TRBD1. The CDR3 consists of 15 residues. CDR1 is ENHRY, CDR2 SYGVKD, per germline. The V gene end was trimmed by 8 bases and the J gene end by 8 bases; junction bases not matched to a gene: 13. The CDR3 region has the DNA TGTGCCATCGGGCGACAGGGGATAGAACGGGGGGAGCTGTTTTTT. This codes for CAIGRQGIERGELFF.

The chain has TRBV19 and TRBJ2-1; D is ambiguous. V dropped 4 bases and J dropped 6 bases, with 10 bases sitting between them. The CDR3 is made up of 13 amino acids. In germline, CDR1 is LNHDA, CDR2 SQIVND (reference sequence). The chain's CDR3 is CASSTELSNEQFF. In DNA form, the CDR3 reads TGTGCCAGTAGTACAGAACTAAGCAATGAGCAGTTCTTC.

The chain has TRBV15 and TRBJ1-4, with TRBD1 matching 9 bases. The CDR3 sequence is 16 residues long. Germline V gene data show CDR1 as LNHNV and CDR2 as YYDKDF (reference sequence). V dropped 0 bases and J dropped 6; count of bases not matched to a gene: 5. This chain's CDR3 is CATSRDPGQGYEKLFF. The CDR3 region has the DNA TGTGCCACCAGCAGAGATCCGGGACAGGGATATGAAAAACTGTTTTTT.

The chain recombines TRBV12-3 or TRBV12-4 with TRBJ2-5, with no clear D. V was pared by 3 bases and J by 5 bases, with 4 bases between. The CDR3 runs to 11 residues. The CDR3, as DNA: TGTGCCAGCAGTTTTCTTGAGACCCAGTACTTC. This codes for CASSFLETQYF.

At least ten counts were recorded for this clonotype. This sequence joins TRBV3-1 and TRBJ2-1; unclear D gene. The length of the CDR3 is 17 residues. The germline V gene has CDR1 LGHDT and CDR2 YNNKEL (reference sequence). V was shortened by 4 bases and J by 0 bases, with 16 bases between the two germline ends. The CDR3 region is CASSPYSSQNSYNEQFF. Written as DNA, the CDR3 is TGTGCCAGCAGCCCCTACAGTTCCCAAAACTCCTACAATGAGCAGTTCTTC.

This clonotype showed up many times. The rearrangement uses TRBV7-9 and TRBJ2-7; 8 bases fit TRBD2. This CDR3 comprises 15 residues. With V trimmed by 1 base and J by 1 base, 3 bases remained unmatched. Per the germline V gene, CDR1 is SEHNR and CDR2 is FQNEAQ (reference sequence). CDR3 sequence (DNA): TGTGCCAGCAGCTTAGGAGCGGGGGCTTCCTACGAGCAGTACTTC. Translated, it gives CASSLGAGASYEQYF.

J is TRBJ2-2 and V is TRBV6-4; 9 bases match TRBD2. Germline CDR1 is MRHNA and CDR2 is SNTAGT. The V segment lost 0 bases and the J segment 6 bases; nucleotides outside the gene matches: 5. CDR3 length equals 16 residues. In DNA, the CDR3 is TGTGCCAGCAGTGACTCGAATAGCGGGAGCCCCGGGGAGCTGTTTTTT. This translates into CASSDSNSGSPGELFF.